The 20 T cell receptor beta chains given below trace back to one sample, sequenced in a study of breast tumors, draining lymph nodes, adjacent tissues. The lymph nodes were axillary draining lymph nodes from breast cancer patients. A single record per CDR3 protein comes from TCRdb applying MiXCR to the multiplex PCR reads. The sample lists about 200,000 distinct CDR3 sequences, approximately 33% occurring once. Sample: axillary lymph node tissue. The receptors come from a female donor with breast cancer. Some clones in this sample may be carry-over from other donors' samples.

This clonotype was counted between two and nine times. CDR3 bases: TGTGCCAGCAGTTTACTTGCGGGAGGGCTCTCCTACGAGCAGTACTTC. Translating gives CASSLLAGGLSYEQYF. The genes are TRBV27 and TRBJ2-7; the match to TRBD2 covers 9 bases. The CDR3 consists of 16 residues. The V gene end was trimmed by 2 bases and the J gene end by 0 bases; junction bases not matched to a gene: 5. The germline CDR1 and CDR2 sequences are MNHEY and SMNVEV (reference sequence).

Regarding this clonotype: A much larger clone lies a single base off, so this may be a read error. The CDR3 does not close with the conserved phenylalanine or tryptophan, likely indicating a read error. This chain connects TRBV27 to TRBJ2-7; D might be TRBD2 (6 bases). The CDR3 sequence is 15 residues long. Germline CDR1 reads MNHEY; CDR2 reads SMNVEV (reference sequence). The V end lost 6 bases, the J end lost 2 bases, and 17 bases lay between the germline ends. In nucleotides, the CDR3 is TGTGCCAGCAGCCGTCGCACGGGCGGGACCTACGAGCAGTACTGC. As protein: CASSRRTGGTYEQYC.

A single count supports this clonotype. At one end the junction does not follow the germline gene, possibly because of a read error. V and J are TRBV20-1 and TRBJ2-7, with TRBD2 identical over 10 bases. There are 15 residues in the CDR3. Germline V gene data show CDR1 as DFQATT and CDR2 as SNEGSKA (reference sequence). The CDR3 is CSAGDIGTSAYEQYF. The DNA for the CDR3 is TGCAGTGCTGGAGATATCGGGACTAGCGCGTACGAGCAGTACTTC.

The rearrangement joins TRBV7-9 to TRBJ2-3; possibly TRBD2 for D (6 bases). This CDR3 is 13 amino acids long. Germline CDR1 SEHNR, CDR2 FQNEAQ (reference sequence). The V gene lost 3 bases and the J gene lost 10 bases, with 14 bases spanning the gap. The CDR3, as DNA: TGTGCCAGCAGCTTGCAGGGACTCCTATCGCAGTATTTT. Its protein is CASSLQGLLSQYF.

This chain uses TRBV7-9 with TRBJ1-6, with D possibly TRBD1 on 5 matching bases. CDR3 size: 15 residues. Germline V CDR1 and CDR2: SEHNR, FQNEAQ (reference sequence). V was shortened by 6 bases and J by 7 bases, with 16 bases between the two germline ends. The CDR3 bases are TGTGCCAGCAGTCCACCCGGGGCAGGGAATTCACCCCTCCACTTT. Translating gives CASSPPGAGNSPLHF.

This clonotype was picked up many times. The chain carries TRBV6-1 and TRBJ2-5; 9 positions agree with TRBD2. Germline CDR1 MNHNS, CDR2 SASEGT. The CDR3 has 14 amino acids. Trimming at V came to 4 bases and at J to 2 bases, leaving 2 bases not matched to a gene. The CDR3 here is CASSALAGQETQYF. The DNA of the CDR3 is TGTGCCAGCAGTGCCCTAGCGGGGCAAGAGACCCAGTACTTC.

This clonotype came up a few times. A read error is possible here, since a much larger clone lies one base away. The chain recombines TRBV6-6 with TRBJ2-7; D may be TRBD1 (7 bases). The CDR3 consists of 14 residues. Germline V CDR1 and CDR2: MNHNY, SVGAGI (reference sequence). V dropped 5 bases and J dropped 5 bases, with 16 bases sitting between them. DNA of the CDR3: TGTGCCAGCAGTCACCAGGGGGGTGGCAACGAGCAGTACTTC. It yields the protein CASSHQGGGNEQYF.

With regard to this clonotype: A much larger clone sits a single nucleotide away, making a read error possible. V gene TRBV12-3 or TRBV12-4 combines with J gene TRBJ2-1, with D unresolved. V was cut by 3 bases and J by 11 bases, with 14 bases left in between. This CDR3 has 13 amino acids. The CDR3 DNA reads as TGTGCCAGCAGTTTCGCGGCTGACGGACAGCAGTTCTTC. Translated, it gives CASSFAADGQQFF.

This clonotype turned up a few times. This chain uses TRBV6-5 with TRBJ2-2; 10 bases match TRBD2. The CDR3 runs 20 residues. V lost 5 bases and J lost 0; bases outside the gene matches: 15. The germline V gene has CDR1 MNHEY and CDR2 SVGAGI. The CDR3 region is CASSPLRGTSGISNTGELFF. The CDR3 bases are TGTGCCAGCAGTCCCCTCAGGGGTACTAGCGGGATTTCGAACACCGGGGAGCTGTTTTTT.

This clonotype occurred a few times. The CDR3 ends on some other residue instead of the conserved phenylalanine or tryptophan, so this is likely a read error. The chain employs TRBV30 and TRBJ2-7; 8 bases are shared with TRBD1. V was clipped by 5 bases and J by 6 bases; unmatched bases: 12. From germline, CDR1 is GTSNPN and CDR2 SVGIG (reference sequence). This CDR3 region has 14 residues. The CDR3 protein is CAWDWGQVSVEQYL. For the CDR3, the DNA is TGTGCCTGGGATTGGGGACAGGTCTCGGTCGAGCAGTACCTC.

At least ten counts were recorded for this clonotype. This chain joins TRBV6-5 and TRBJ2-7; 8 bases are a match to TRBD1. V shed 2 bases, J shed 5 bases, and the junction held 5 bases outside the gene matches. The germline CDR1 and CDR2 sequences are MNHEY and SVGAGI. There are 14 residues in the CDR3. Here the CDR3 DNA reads TGTGCCAGCAGTTACAGCGACAGGGGCCACGAGCAGTACTTC. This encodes CASSYSDRGHEQYF.

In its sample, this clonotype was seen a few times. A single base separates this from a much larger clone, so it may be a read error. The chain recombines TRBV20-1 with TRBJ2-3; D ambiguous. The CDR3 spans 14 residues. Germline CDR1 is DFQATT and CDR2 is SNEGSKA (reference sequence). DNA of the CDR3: TGCAGTGCTAGAGTACAGACGTCTACAGCTACGCAGTATTTT. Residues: CSARVQTSTATQYF.

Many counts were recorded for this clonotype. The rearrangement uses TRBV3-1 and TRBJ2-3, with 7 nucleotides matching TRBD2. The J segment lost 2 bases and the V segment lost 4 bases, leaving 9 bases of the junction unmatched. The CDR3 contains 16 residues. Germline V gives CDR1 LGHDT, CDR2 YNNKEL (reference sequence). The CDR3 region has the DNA TGTGCCAGCAGCCCCACAGCGGGATCTATCACAGATACGCAGTATTTT. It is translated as CASSPTAGSITDTQYF.

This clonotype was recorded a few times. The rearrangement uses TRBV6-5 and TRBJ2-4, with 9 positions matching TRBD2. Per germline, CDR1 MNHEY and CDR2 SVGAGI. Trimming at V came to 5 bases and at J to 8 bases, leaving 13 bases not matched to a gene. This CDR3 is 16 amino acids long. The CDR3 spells CASSPLAGQRRDIQYF. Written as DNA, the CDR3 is TGTGCCAGCAGTCCACTAGCGGGCCAACGGCGGGACATTCAGTACTTC.

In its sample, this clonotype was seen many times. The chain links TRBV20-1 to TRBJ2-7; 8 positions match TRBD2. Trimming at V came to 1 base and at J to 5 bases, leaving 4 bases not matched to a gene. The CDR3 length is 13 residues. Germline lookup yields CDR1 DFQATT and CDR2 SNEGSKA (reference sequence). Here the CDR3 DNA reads TGCAGTGCTAGAGGGCCGGGAGGGGACGAGCAGTACTTC. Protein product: CSARGPGGDEQYF.

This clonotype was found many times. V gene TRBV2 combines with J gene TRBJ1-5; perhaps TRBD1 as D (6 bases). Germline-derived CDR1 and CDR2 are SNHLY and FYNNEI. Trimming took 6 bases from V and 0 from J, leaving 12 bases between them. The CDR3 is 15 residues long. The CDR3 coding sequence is TGTGCCAGCAGGGACAGACCCAATAGCAATCAGCCCCAGCATTTT. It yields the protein CASRDRPNSNQPQHF.

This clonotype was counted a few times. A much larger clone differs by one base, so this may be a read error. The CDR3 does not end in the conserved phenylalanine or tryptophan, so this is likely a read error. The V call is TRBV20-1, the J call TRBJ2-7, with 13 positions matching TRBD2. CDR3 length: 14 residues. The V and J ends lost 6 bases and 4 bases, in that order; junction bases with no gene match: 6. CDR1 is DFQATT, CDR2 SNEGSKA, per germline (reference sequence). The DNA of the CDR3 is TGCAGTGCCAGAAGGACTAGCGGGAGTTACGAGCAGTACCTC. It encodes CSARRTSGSYEQYL.

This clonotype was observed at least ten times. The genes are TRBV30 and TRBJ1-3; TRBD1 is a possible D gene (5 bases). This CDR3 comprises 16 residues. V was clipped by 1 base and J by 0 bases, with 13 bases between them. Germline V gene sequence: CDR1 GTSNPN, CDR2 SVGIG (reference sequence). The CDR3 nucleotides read TGTGCCTGGAGTGCGGACACATCTAACTCTGGAAACACCATATATTTT. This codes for CAWSADTSNSGNTIYF.

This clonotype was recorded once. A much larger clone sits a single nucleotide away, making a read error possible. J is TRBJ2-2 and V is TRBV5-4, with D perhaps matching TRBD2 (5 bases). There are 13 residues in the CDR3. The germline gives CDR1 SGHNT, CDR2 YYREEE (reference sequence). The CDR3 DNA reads TGTGCCAGCAGCGGACCATACGTCGGGGAGCTGCTTTTT. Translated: CASSGPYVGELLF.

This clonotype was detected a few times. CDR3 coding DNA: TGTGCCAGCAGTCACCGGAGAGGGGCCTCTGGGGCCAACGTCCTGACTTTC. Translating it yields CASSHRRGASGANVLTF. The rearrangement joins TRBV6-6 to TRBJ2-6, with D perhaps matching TRBD1 or TRBD2 (5 bases each). The germline V and J ends were trimmed by 5 bases and 0 bases, with 14 bases remaining between them. CDR3 length: 17 amino acids. Germline V CDR1 and CDR2: MNHNY, SVGAGI (reference sequence).